This T cell receptor beta chain was sequenced in a study of regulatory T cells in long-lasting Graves disease. In building TCR beta libraries, iRepertoire HTBI primers were used together with Arm-PCR of CDR3 regions. MiXCR, applied by TCRdb to the multiplex PCR reads, yields one record per CDR3 protein. The sample lists roughly 430,000 distinct CDR3 sequences, roughly 15% occurring once. Germline CDR1 ENHRY, CDR2 SYGVKD. This CDR3 is 14 amino acids long. V shed 2 bases and J shed 4 bases, with 11 bases lying between them. General study findings and limits: The study found TRBV28, TRBJ1-2 and TRBJ2-5 favored in persistent disease.

There are many counts of this clonotype. The target antigen is unknown. Noted time point: newly diagnosed GD, antithyroid drugs for less than 3 months. PBMC-extracted RNA yielded the TCR library. The same sample was also studied in work on T cells in Graves' hyperthyroidism and ophthalmopathy.

The input for sequencing was peripheral blood mononuclear cells (PBMCs), taken at new diagnosis, from a patient treated with antithyroid drugs. The chain combines TRBV10-3 with TRBJ1-1, with a weak D call TRBD1 (5 bases). The receptor was derived from a woman in her 30s with Graves disease. This chain's CDR3 is CAISEGGTGTEAFF. In nucleotides, the CDR3 is TGTGCCATCAGTGAGGGGGGGACCGGCACTGAAGCTTTCTTT.